These 26 T cell receptor beta chains were all obtained from the same sample, sequenced in a study of control samples from healthy donors and cancer patients. The assay was immunoSEQ multiplex PCR, and TCRdb's table has in-frame clones only and misses some. The repertoire holds 120,000 to 150,000 clones, with roughly 90% as singletons. Source material: blood. Receptors were obtained from a man younger than 40 in good health.

The chain joins TRBV5-4 to TRBJ2-2; D unclear. V was pared by 4 bases and J by 8 bases, with 15 bases between. In germline, CDR1 is SGHNT, CDR2 YYREEE (reference sequence). The CDR3 is made up of 14 amino acids. This CDR3 is CASSPDGRPGELFF. The CDR3 nucleotides are TGTGCCAGCAGCCCCGACGGACGCCCTGGGGAGCTGTTTTTT.

The V call is TRBV5-4, the J call TRBJ2-7; 8 bases are shared with TRBD1. Trimming removed 2 bases from V and 11 bases from J; junction bases left unmatched: 9. This CDR3 spans 13 amino acids. Germline CDR1 SGHNT, CDR2 YYREEE (reference sequence). In DNA form, the CDR3 reads TGTGCCAGCAGCTTCGGTACACAGGGGGTCGAGTACTTC. Amino acid sequence: CASSFGTQGVEYF.

The chain combines TRBV18 with TRBJ2-2; 8 bases are shared with TRBD1. Per the germline V gene, CDR1 is KGHSH and CDR2 is LQKENI. The V gene end was trimmed by 5 bases and the J gene end by 4 bases; junction bases not matched to a gene: 15. The CDR3 covers 18 residues. The CDR3, as DNA: TGTGCCAGCTCATTACAGGGGGGACGACTTATCTCCACCGGGGAGCTGTTTTTT. Translated, it gives CASSLQGGRLISTGELFF.

This clone has only one observation. The rearrangement links TRBV7-8 to TRBJ2-7; the D is unclear. From germline, CDR1 is SGHVS and CDR2 FQNEAQ. V lost 1 base and J lost 1, with 5 bases in between. This CDR3 contains 13 residues. The CDR3 protein is CASSLGHSYEQYF. As DNA, the CDR3 is TGTGCCAGCAGCTTAGGACATTCCTACGAGCAGTACTTC.

V gene TRBV7-6 combines with J gene TRBJ2-3; 10 bases are a match to TRBD1. Unmatched junction bases numbered 9, after V lost 5 bases and J lost 4 bases. The CDR3 consists of 16 residues. Germline CDR1 SGHVS, CDR2 FNYEAQ. The CDR3 loop reads CASSKTGGMSADTQYF. The CDR3 region has the DNA TGTGCCAGCAGCAAGACAGGGGGCATGAGTGCAGATACGCAGTATTTT.

The chain combines TRBV7-8 with TRBJ2-7; D unresolved. Trimming left V 3 bases short and J 4 bases short, with 13 bases between. The CDR3 consists of 14 residues. CDR1 is SGHVS and CDR2 is FQNEAQ in the germline V gene. The CDR3 bases are TGTGCCAGCAGCTTCGGGTTACTTCGTTACGAGCAGTACTTC. This codes for CASSFGLLRYEQYF.

The genes are TRBV6-5 and TRBJ1-5, with D unresolved. CDR1 is MNHEY, CDR2 SVGAGI, per germline. The CDR3 runs 16 residues. V lost 2 bases and J lost 2, with 13 bases in between. The CDR3: CASSYPPESRNQPQHF. The CDR3, as DNA: TGTGCCAGCAGTTACCCCCCTGAGAGCCGCAATCAGCCCCAGCATTTT.

V usage is TRBV6-5 and J usage is TRBJ2-2; D might be TRBD1 (6 bases). The germline CDR1 and CDR2 sequences are MNHEY and SVGAGI. V lost 8 bases and J 3 bases, leaving 13 bases between the germline ends. The CDR3 is made up of 14 amino acids. This chain's CDR3 is CASGPDRYTGELFF. The CDR3 DNA reads TGTGCCAGCGGTCCGGACAGATACACCGGGGAGCTGTTTTTT.

V usage is TRBV9 and J usage is TRBJ2-2, with no clear D. The CDR3 length is 13 residues. Trimming cost V 3 bases and J 8 bases, with 11 bases left between them. Germline V gene data show CDR1 as SGDLS and CDR2 as YYNGEE. CDR3 loop: CASSELDRGELFF. In DNA form, the CDR3 reads TGTGCCAGCAGCGAGCTAGATCGGGGGGAGCTGTTTTTT.

The rearrangement joins TRBV7-3 to TRBJ1-1; D uncertain. CDR3 length equals 13 residues. V lost 5 bases, J lost 0 bases, and 7 bases lay in between. Germline CDR1 and CDR2: SGHTA and FQGTGA. The CDR3 nucleotides are TGTGCCAGCAGCGGTGACATGAACACTGAAGCTTTCTTT. Protein sequence: CASSGDMNTEAFF.

J is TRBJ1-5 and V is TRBV9; 9 bases match TRBD1. CDR1 SGDLS and CDR2 YYNGEE come from the germline V gene. J was trimmed by 9 bases and V by 0 bases; bases with no gene match: 4. The CDR3 loop spans 14 amino acids. The CDR3 here is CASSVEDRGAPQHF. For the CDR3, the DNA is TGTGCCAGCAGCGTAGAGGACAGGGGAGCGCCCCAGCATTTT.

V and J are TRBV18 and TRBJ1-6, with a possible D match to TRBD1 (5 bases). This CDR3 has 16 residues. Between the trimmed V and J ends, which lost 2 bases and 9 bases, there was a span of 17 bases. CDR1 is KGHSH, CDR2 LQKENI, per germline. The CDR3 loop is CASSPFGSTGGSPLHF. DNA for the CDR3: TGTGCCAGCTCACCATTTGGTTCTACAGGCGGTTCACCCCTCCACTTT.

The chain links TRBV5-4 to TRBJ1-2, with D perhaps TRBD1 (6 bases). Germline lookup yields CDR1 SGHNT and CDR2 YYREEE (reference sequence). The CDR3 is made up of 13 amino acids. Trimming stripped 3 bases from V and 7 bases from J, with 13 bases between. This CDR3 is CASSSLQGRGYTF. The CDR3 DNA follows: TGTGCCAGCAGCTCACTACAGGGCCGTGGCTACACCTTC.

The table lists this clone with a count of one. The chain couples TRBV5-1 to TRBJ1-1; unclear D gene. V gave up 7 bases and J gave up 5 bases, with 18 bases separating them. The CDR3 is made up of 14 amino acids. Germline loops: CDR1 SGHRS, CDR2 YFSETQ. This chain's CDR3 is CASGSDLGRTEAFF. CDR3 coding DNA: TGCGCCAGCGGCTCCGACCTAGGTAGAACTGAAGCTTTCTTT.

The rearrangement uses TRBV14 and TRBJ1-4; a possible D gene is TRBD1 (6 bases). Trimming stripped 3 bases from V and 6 bases from J, with 17 bases between. The CDR3 has 16 residues. Germline CDR1 is SGHDN and CDR2 is FVKESK. As DNA, the CDR3 is TGTGCCAGCAGCCAGTATCCGGGACAAGTCTATGAAAAACTGTTTTTT. This gives the protein CASSQYPGQVYEKLFF.

A single count supports this clone. The rearrangement links TRBV12-5 to TRBJ2-3; D not resolved. The CDR3 covers 12 residues. V lost 5 bases and J lost 6, with 9 bases in between. Germline assignment: CDR1 LGHNT and CDR2 FRNRAP. The CDR3 DNA sequence: TGTGCTAGTGGTCTTGGTAACGATACGCAGTATTTT. Protein sequence: CASGLGNDTQYF.

The V and J genes are TRBV5-1 and TRBJ2-5; 14 nucleotides line up with TRBD2. The germline V gene has CDR1 SGHRS and CDR2 YFSETQ. J lost 1 base, V lost 3 bases, and 5 bases had no gene match. This CDR3 has 17 residues. The CDR3 bases are TGCGCCAGCAGCTATCCGACTAGCGGGGGGGTCCAAGAGACCCAGTACTTC. This codes for CASSYPTSGGVQETQYF.

This rearrangement joins TRBV5-4 to TRBJ2-2, with TRBD2 matching 8 bases. Germline loops: CDR1 SGHNT, CDR2 YYREEE (reference sequence). V lost 4 bases and J lost 4; bases outside the gene matches: 18. This CDR3 has 19 residues. The CDR3 DNA is TGTGCCAGCAGCCCGGGAGGTCGAGCGGGGGCCTCGGGCACCGGGGAGCTGTTTTTT. Amino acids: CASSPGGRAGASGTGELFF.

This chain links TRBV5-1 with TRBJ2-2, with D perhaps TRBD2 (6 bases). Trimming stripped 5 bases from V and 5 bases from J, with 13 bases between. There are 14 residues in the CDR3. The germline CDR1 and CDR2 sequences are SGHRS and YFSETQ. CDR3 bases: TGCGCCAGCAGAGTGGGGCGGGAAACCGGGGAGCTGTTTTTT. Protein: CASRVGRETGELFF.

The chain couples TRBV19 to TRBJ1-2, with a possible D match to TRBD1 (6 bases). The V gene's germline CDR1 is LNHDA and CDR2 SQIVND (reference sequence). The CDR3 covers 13 residues. Trimming shortened V by 7 bases and J by 1 base, and 10 bases separated the two germline ends. The CDR3 DNA is TGTGCCAGTACCAACAGGGATAACTATGGCTACACCTTC. This encodes CASTNRDNYGYTF. The full variable domain, with the rest looked up from reference TRBV19 and TRBJ1-2, is DGGITQSPKYLFRKEGQNVTLSCEQNLNHDAMYWYRQDPGQGLRLIYYSQIVNDFQKGDIAEGYSVSREKKESFPLTVTSAQKNPTAFYLCASTNRDNYGYTFGSGTRLTVV.

This chain uses TRBV6-5 with TRBJ2-7; 7 bases map to TRBD2. Trimming at V came to 2 bases and at J to 2 bases, leaving 6 bases not matched to a gene. This CDR3 has 15 residues. CDR1 is MNHEY, CDR2 SVGAGI, per germline. The CDR3 nucleotides are TGTGCCAGCAGTTACGGTGGGGGGGGTACCTACGAGCAGTACTTC. This codes for CASSYGGGGTYEQYF.

The chain employs TRBV12-3 or TRBV12-4 and TRBJ2-2; no clear D gene. CDR3 length: 11 residues. Trimming removed 6 bases from V and 9 bases from J, with 8 bases in between. The CDR3 sequence: CASRVERELFF. The DNA of the CDR3 is TGTGCCAGCAGAGTCGAAAGGGAGCTGTTTTTT.

The chain links TRBV7-2 to TRBJ2-3; 10 bases map to TRBD2. The CDR3 runs 16 residues. The V gene end was trimmed by 2 bases and the J gene end by 5 bases; junction bases not matched to a gene: 7. In germline, CDR1 is SGHTA, CDR2 FQGNSA. The CDR3 is CASSLSGGGRRDTQYF. CDR3 bases: TGTGCCAGCAGCTTAAGCGGGGGGGGGAGAAGAGATACGCAGTATTTT.

J is TRBJ2-7 and V is TRBV7-9, with a tentative D call TRBD1 (5 bases). Looked up from germline, CDR1 is SEHNR and CDR2 is FQNEAQ (reference sequence). Trimming removed 1 base at V and 0 bases at J, with 7 bases between. This CDR3 is 14 amino acids long. CDR3 sequence (DNA): TGTGCCAGCAGCTTAGACAGGAGCTCCTACGAGCAGTACTTC. This gives the protein CASSLDRSSYEQYF.

The chain links TRBV30 to TRBJ2-1; weak D call: TRBD2 (6 bases). The V gene lost 2 bases and the J gene lost 7 bases, with 12 bases spanning the gap. This CDR3 contains 13 residues. Germline V gives CDR1 GTSNPN, CDR2 SVGIG (reference sequence). CDR3 bases: TGTGCCTGGAGTATAGGAGGAGGGAATGAGCAGTTCTTC. It yields the protein CAWSIGGGNEQFF.

The chain links TRBV6-2 or TRBV6-3 to TRBJ2-7; no clear D. The CDR3 runs 13 residues. The V and J ends lost 2 bases and 5 bases respectively, with 10 bases between them. Germline V CDR1 and CDR2: MNHEY, SVGEGT. The chain's CDR3 is CASSYTPLDEQYF. The CDR3 DNA sequence: TGTGCCAGCAGTTACACCCCGCTGGACGAGCAGTACTTC.